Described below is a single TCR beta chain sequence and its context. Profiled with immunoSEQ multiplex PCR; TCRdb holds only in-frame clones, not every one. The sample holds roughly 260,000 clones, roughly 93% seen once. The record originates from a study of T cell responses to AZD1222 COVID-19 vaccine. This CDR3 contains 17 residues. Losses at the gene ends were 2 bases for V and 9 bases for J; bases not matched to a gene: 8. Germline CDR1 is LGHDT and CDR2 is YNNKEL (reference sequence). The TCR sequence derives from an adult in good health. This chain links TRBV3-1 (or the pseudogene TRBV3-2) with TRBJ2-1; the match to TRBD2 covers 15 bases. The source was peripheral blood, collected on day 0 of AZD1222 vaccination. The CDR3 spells CASSQSGLAGGWGEQFF. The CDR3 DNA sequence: TGTGCCAGCAGCCAAAGCGGACTAGCGGGAGGGTGGGGTGAGCAGTTCTTC.